These 29 T cell receptor beta chains share one sample of origin, sequenced in a study of blood T cells in healthy people across ages. For the second PCR, which ran for 7 to 11 cycles, a sample-barcoded 5' primer and a J-beta primer mix were used. TCRdb re-analysed the 5' RACE reads in MiXCR, keeping a single row per CDR3 protein. Here the sample spans about 1.4 million distinct CDR3 sequences, approximately 59% being singletons. The sequenced sample was blood. Receptors were obtained from a man aged 18 to 29 in good health.

The table lists this clonotype with many counts. V and J are TRBV4-1 and TRBJ2-3, with a tentative D call TRBD1 (5 bases). The CDR3 is 17 amino acids. Germline lookup yields CDR1 MGHRA and CDR2 YSYEKL. V was trimmed by 1 base and J by 0 bases, leaving 14 bases between them. CDR3 amino acids: CASSQVRSGISTDTQYF. CDR3 in DNA: TGCGCCAGCAGCCAAGTGCGGTCAGGGATAAGCACAGATACGCAGTATTTT.

V is TRBV6-4 and J is TRBJ2-6; the D gene is possibly TRBD1 (5 bases). CDR3 length equals 16 residues. Per germline, CDR1 MRHNA and CDR2 SNTAGT. The V gene lost 0 bases and the J gene lost 0 bases, with 6 bases spanning the gap. The CDR3 DNA sequence: TGTGCCAGCAGTGACTCAGGGGCCTCTGGGGCCAACGTCCTGACTTTC. It specifies CASSDSGASGANVLTF.

About this clonotype: Sequence at one end of the junction differs from germline and may be a read error. The gene calls are TRBV27 and TRBJ1-1; D remains ambiguous. The germline V gene encodes CDR1 MNHEY and CDR2 SMNVEV (reference sequence). CDR3 size: 13 residues. The DNA for the CDR3 is TGTACCAGCAGTTTCCAGGTTTACACTGAAGCTTTCTTT. This gives the protein CTSSFQVYTEAFF.

This clonotype has only a few counts. The rearrangement uses TRBV10-1 and TRBJ2-7; no clear D gene. This CDR3 is 14 amino acids long. Germline CDR1 is WNHNN and CDR2 is SYGVQD (reference sequence). Trimming left V 3 bases short and J 2 bases short, with 11 bases between. CDR3 protein: CASSDSLSPYEQYF. CDR3 nucleotide sequence: TGCGCCAGCAGTGACTCGTTGTCTCCCTACGAGCAGTACTTC.

The rearrangement links TRBV5-1 to TRBJ2-3, with D uncertain. The CDR3 is made up of 19 amino acids. Germline loops: CDR1 SGHRS, CDR2 YFSETQ. The V end lost 4 bases, the J end lost 0 bases, and 24 bases lay between the germline ends. The CDR3 sequence: CASSPGRLFQPLSTDTQYF. The CDR3, as DNA: TGCGCCAGCAGCCCCGGACGGCTTTTCCAACCACTTAGCACAGATACGCAGTATTTT.

Comments on this clonotype: Its ends do not fully match the called genes, so a read error is possible. This sequence joins TRBV29-1 and TRBJ2-1; tentatively, D is TRBD1 or TRBD2 (5 bases each). Germline CDR1 reads SQVTM; CDR2 reads ANQGSEA. The CDR3 spans 12 residues. CDR3 amino acids: CSVGDPYKEQFF. CDR3 nucleotide sequence: TGCAGCGTTGGGGACCCTTACAAGGAGCAGTTCTTC.

The chain combines TRBV27 with TRBJ2-3, with 8 positions matching TRBD1. Germline lookup yields CDR1 MNHEY and CDR2 SMNVEV (reference sequence). V lost 10 bases and J lost 3; bases outside the gene matches: 6. The CDR3 spans 13 residues. CDR3 in amino acids: CANPTGETDTQYF. CDR3 in DNA: TGTGCCAATCCGACAGGGGAGACAGATACGCAGTATTTT.

The chain is built from TRBV6-1 and TRBJ2-1; D gene unclear. Germline CDR1 and CDR2: MNHNS and SASEGT. The V gene lost 2 bases and the J gene lost 5 bases, with 10 bases spanning the gap. There are 14 residues in the CDR3. The CDR3 is CASSESGSHNEQFF. In DNA, the CDR3 is TGTGCCAGCAGTGAAAGTGGGTCCCACAATGAGCAGTTCTTC.

In this sample, this clonotype turned up a few times. As DNA, the CDR3 is TGCGCCAGCAGCCTCGATCCGGCTGGGGAGACCCAGTACTTC. As protein: CASSLDPAGETQYF. The chain couples TRBV4-1 to TRBJ2-4; unclear D gene. Near its end, the DNA agrees better with TRBJ2-5, so the J call may be wrong. CDR3 length: 14 residues. Germline lookup yields CDR1 MGHRA and CDR2 YSYEKL.

The V call is TRBV5-1, the J call TRBJ2-5; 7 positions match TRBD2. Germline V gives CDR1 SGHRS, CDR2 YFSETQ. The CDR3 loop spans 14 amino acids. The J segment lost 5 bases and the V segment lost 2 bases, leaving 6 bases of the junction unmatched. Written as DNA, the CDR3 is TGCGCCAGCAGCTTAGGACTAGGAGCGGAGACCCAGTACTTC. Residues: CASSLGLGAETQYF.

This chain links TRBV20-1 with TRBJ2-1; 13 bases line up with TRBD2. The germline V gene encodes CDR1 DFQATT and CDR2 SNEGSKA (reference sequence). V lost 5 bases to trimming and J lost 2 bases; unmatched junction nucleotides: 9. The CDR3 runs 17 residues. This CDR3 reads CSAGGLAGAVAYNEQFF. CDR3 bases: TGCAGTGCTGGCGGACTAGCGGGAGCGGTAGCCTACAATGAGCAGTTCTTC.

The chain employs TRBV20-1 and TRBJ1-2; tentatively, D is TRBD1 (6 bases). Germline V gene lookup returns CDR1 DFQATT and CDR2 SNEGSKA (reference sequence). CDR3 size: 14 residues. The ends were cut back, 6 bases at V and 0 bases at J, with 14 bases in the middle. CDR3 DNA sequence: TGCAGTGCCGCCGCGGGGGCGGCTAACTATGGCTACACCTTC. This gives the protein CSAAAGAANYGYTF.

The chain carries TRBV20-1 and TRBJ1-6, with a tentative D call TRBD1 (5 bases). This CDR3 comprises 13 residues. CDR1 DFQATT and CDR2 SNEGSKA come from the germline V gene (reference sequence). V dropped 5 bases and J dropped 4 bases, with 9 bases sitting between them. In nucleotides, the CDR3 is TGCAGTGCTGGGACGGTTTATAATTCACCCCTCCACTTT. The encoded protein is CSAGTVYNSPLHF.

This chain connects TRBV7-2 to TRBJ1-2; 7 bases fit TRBD1. CDR1 and CDR2 from the germline V gene are SGHTA and FQGNSA. The CDR3 is made up of 15 amino acids. The V segment lost 5 bases and the J segment 1 base; nucleotides outside the gene matches: 7. CDR3 nucleotides: TGTGCCAGCAGCCGTAACAGGGGTGGTAACTATGGCTACACCTTC. It translates to CASSRNRGGNYGYTF.

The chain is built from TRBV27 and TRBJ1-1; 7 bases match TRBD1. This CDR3 is 14 amino acids long. Looked up from germline, CDR1 is MNHEY and CDR2 is SMNVEV (reference sequence). V shed 5 bases, J shed 4 bases, and the junction held 7 bases outside the gene matches. CDR3 coding DNA: TGTGCCAGCAGTCTCCGGACAGGATTCACTGAAGCTTTCTTT. Protein: CASSLRTGFTEAFF.

There are a few counts of this clonotype. The gene calls are TRBV15 and TRBJ2-1; D may be TRBD1 or TRBD2 (6 bases each). The V and J ends lost 0 bases and 7 bases respectively, with 13 bases between them. In germline, CDR1 is LNHNV, CDR2 YYDKDF (reference sequence). The CDR3 spans 15 residues. The CDR3 DNA reads as TGTGCCACCAGCAGAGATTTGGGGGCGGGGAATGAGCAGTTCTTC. Encoded protein: CATSRDLGAGNEQFF.

This sequence joins TRBV20-1 and TRBJ1-5; D possibly corresponds to TRBD1 (6 bases). With 0 bases removed from V and 7 bases from J, the gap between germline ends came to 16 bases. The CDR3 has 15 residues. Germline CDR1 and CDR2: DFQATT and SNEGSKA (reference sequence). The CDR3 DNA is TGCAGTGCTAGAGATCGGGGGGCAGAGGGACAGCCCCAGCATTTT. This encodes CSARDRGAEGQPQHF.

The chain joins TRBV6-5 to TRBJ1-5, with a weak D call TRBD1 (5 bases). Trimming removed 5 bases from V and 0 bases from J, with 14 bases in between. The CDR3 is 16 residues long. The germline CDR1 and CDR2 sequences are MNHEY and SVGAGI. Here the CDR3 reads CASSPGTLTSNQPQHF. The CDR3 nucleotides are TGTGCCAGCAGTCCCGGGACCTTAACTAGCAATCAGCCCCAGCATTTT.

This chain connects TRBV6-1 to TRBJ1-1; the D gene is possibly TRBD1 (6 bases). The CDR3 is 13 residues long. Germline V gene sequence: CDR1 MNHNS, CDR2 SASEGT. The V end was cut by 8 bases, the J end by 1 base, with 11 bases between. CDR3 bases: TGTGCCAGCGTAAGGACAGAGAACACTGAAGCTTTCTTT. Translation gives CASVRTENTEAFF.

About this clonotype itself: Relative to the germline gene, one junction end is altered; a read error may explain this. This chain links TRBV3-1 with TRBJ1-2, with D possibly matching TRBD1 (5 bases). The V gene's germline CDR1 is LGHDT and CDR2 YNNKEL (reference sequence). The length of the CDR3 is 13 residues. The chain's CDR3 is CASSQGGGYGYTF. As DNA, the CDR3 is TGCGCCAGCAGCCAAGGTGGGGGGTATGGCTACACCTTC. Drawing the rest from reference TRBV3-1 and TRBJ1-2, the complete variable domain is DTAVSQTPKYLVTQMGNDKSIKCEQNLGHDTMYWYKQDSKKFLKIMFSYNNKELIINETVPNRFSPKSPDKAHLNLHINSLELGDSAVYFCASSQGGGYGYTFGSGTRLTVV.

Notes on this clonotype: This likely comes from a read error, as the CDR3 has no conserved phenylalanine or tryptophan at its end. The genes are TRBV29-1 and TRBJ2-5; TRBD1 might be the D (6 bases). The CDR3 runs to 12 residues. V was pared by 0 bases and J by 5 bases, with 7 bases between. The germline gives CDR1 SQVTM, CDR2 ANQGSEA. The CDR3 sequence: CSVEDRGETQYL. CDR3 DNA sequence: TGCAGCGTTGAAGATAGGGGGGAGACCCAGTACTTG.

This clonotype was observed a handful of times. The V and J genes are TRBV4-2 and TRBJ1-1; D is undetermined. V was trimmed by 4 bases and J by 4 bases, leaving 13 bases between them. Germline lookup yields CDR1 LGHNA and CDR2 YNFKEQ. The CDR3 length is 14 residues. The CDR3 spells CASSLGSPFTEAFF. The CDR3 DNA reads TGTGCCAGCAGCCTGGGATCCCCCTTCACTGAAGCTTTCTTT.

The chain couples TRBV27 to TRBJ2-4; D is undetermined. The J call may be in error: the DNA end matches TRBJ2-7 better. From germline, CDR1 is MNHEY and CDR2 SMNVEV (reference sequence). The length of the CDR3 is 13 residues. CDR3: CASSVKPTYEQYF. DNA for the CDR3: TGTGCCAGCAGTGTTAAGCCAACCTACGAGCAGTACTTC.

Only a few counts were recorded for this clonotype. The rearrangement joins TRBV20-1 to TRBJ2-5; TRBD1 aligns across 8 bases. The last part of the DNA fits TRBJ2-7 better; the J call may be wrong. CDR3 length: 15 amino acids. From germline, CDR1 is DFQATT and CDR2 SNEGSKA (reference sequence). The CDR3 here is CSAILVGQVGYEQYF. The CDR3 DNA sequence: TGCAGTGCTATCTTAGTGGGACAGGTGGGCTACGAGCAGTACTTC.

This clonotype was counted a few times. The rearrangement joins TRBV4-2 to TRBJ1-2; D is possibly TRBD1 (5 bases). CDR1 is LGHNA and CDR2 is YNFKEQ in the germline V gene. Between the trimmed V and J ends, which lost 0 bases and 8 bases, there was a span of 22 bases. CDR3 length: 17 residues. CDR3: CASSQDSGTQTWRGYTF. CDR3 DNA sequence: TGTGCCAGCAGCCAAGATTCTGGGACCCAAACCTGGCGGGGCTACACCTTC.

This chain joins TRBV28 and TRBJ1-4; D is undetermined. Germline assignment: CDR1 MDHEN and CDR2 SYDVKM. V lost 5 bases and J 6 bases, leaving 10 bases between the germline ends. CDR3 length equals 13 residues. CDR3 DNA sequence: TGTGCCAGCAGTCCCCCGTCGGATGAAAAACTGTTTTTT. Its translation is CASSPPSDEKLFF.

The gene calls are TRBV6-5 and TRBJ2-6, with 7 bases identical to TRBD1. V shed 4 bases, J shed 2 bases, and the junction held 5 bases outside the gene matches. This CDR3 contains 16 residues. The V gene's germline CDR1 is MNHEY and CDR2 SVGAGI. This CDR3 reads CASSSTGVAGANVLTF. CDR3 DNA sequence: TGTGCCAGCAGTTCAACAGGGGTGGCTGGGGCCAACGTCCTGACTTTC.

The chain carries TRBV21-1 and TRBJ1-4; TRBD1, the D gene given by the table, was not confirmed from the DNA. TRBV21-1 is flagged as a pseudogene. The CDR3 is 13 amino acids. CDR3 protein: CASSRQPHEKLFF. CDR3 bases: TGTGCCAGCAGCAGACAGCCGCATGAAAAACTGTTTTTT.

The J gene is TRBJ1-2, the V gene TRBV6-1; D remains ambiguous. Per germline, CDR1 MNHNS and CDR2 SASEGT. Trimming cost V 8 bases and J 0 bases, with 16 bases left between them. The CDR3 has 15 amino acids. CDR3 loop: CASAEGLISNYGYTF. CDR3 DNA sequence: TGTGCCAGCGCGGAAGGACTTATTTCTAACTATGGCTACACCTTC.